The rows below give T cell receptor beta chains drawn from one sample of a study of shared clonotypes between healthy human individuals. TCRdb's copy holds only in-frame clones and misses some; the assay was immunoSEQ multiplex PCR. The table includes about 2.3 million clones, 85% to 95% detected once. Sequenced material: naive CD4+ T cells from PBMCs. Receptors were obtained from a man younger than 30 in good health. Some clones in this sample may be carry-over from other donors' samples. Both conserved end residues are part of each CDR3. The D gene is left open where the match is weak. Clone size is given for some rows only: seen once, a few or many times, or a class if the clone is expanded.

>TRBV28|TRBD2|TRBJ2-2|-
TGTGCCAGTTATACTAGCGGGAGAACCGGGGAGCTGTTTTTT
CASYTSGRTGELFF
>TRBV5-1|TRBD1|TRBJ1-1|-
TGCGCCAGCAGCTTGGCTGGGGGACAGGGGATGAACACTGAAGCTTTCTTT
CASSLAGGQGMNTEAFF
>TRBV30|-|TRBJ1-4|-
TGTGCCTGGAGCATGCGGATTAATGAAAAACTGTTTTTT
CAWSMRINEKLFF
>TRBV6-1|-|TRBJ1-2|-
TGTGCCAGCAGCGCGGCGTCCCTTGGCTATGGCTACACCTTC
CASSAASLGYGYTF
>TRBV9|-|TRBJ2-5|-
TGTGCCAGCAGCGTAGCAGCAGGGAGACAAGAGACCCAGTACTTC
CASSVAAGRQETQYF
>TRBV7-2|TRBD2|TRBJ2-3|-
TGTGCCAGCAGCTTGGGACTAGCGGGAGCCCAAGATACGCAGTATTTT
CASSLGLAGAQDTQYF
>TRBV19|TRBD1|TRBJ1-1|-
TGTGCCAGTAACTCACAGGGGCTTAACACTGAAGCTTTCTTT
CASNSQGLNTEAFF
>TRBV7-9|-|TRBJ1-5|-
TGTGCCAGCAGCTTAGCGACCTTCGGGGTAAGCAATCAGCCCCAGCATTTT
CASSLATFGVSNQPQHF
>TRBV7-2|-|TRBJ1-1|-
TGTGCCAGCAGCTTTGTCCTTTCGATCACTGAAGCTTTCTTT
CASSFVLSITEAFF
>TRBV4-2|-|TRBJ1-4|-
TGTGCCAGCAGCCCCAGGCAGGGGTCTAATGAAAAACTGTTTTTT
CASSPRQGSNEKLFF
>TRBV7-9|-|TRBJ1-1|-
TGTGCCAGCAGTACCCAGGAGAACACTGAAGCTTTCTTT
CASSTQENTEAFF
>TRBV15|TRBD2|TRBJ2-3|-
TGTGCCACCAGCAGCGTCAGCGGGACCTATAGCACAGATACGCAGTATTTT
CATSSVSGTYSTDTQYF
>TRBV7-9|TRBD2|TRBJ2-1|-
TGTGCCAGCAGCGGGACGGGACTATTCGGTGAGCAGTTCTTC
CASSGTGLFGEQFF
>TRBV15|TRBD1|TRBJ2-5|-
TGTGCCACCGAAACCAGGGCCAGGGGGGAGACCCAGTACTTC
CATETRARGETQYF
>TRBV19|TRBD1|TRBJ2-5|-
TGTGCCAGTAGTCTCCAAGGGGGACAGGGAATGGGGTACCAAGAGACCCAGTACTTC
CASSLQGGQGMGYQETQYF
>TRBV2|-|TRBJ2-3|-
TGTGCCAGCAGCGTTCTTATTGAGACAGATACGCAGTATTTT
CASSVLIETDTQYF
>TRBV5-3|TRBD1|TRBJ1-2|-
TGTGCCAGAAGCTTGGAAGATTGGGACAGCGCCTATGGCTACACCTTC
CARSLEDWDSAYGYTF
>TRBV28|TRBD1|TRBJ1-1|-
TGTGCCAGCAGTGCGGCCGGACAGGGATTACGGGGGGGCACTGAAGCTTTCTTT
CASSAAGQGLRGGTEAFF
>TRBV9|-|TRBJ1-3|-
TGTGCCAGCAGCGCAGCAGCGATCTCTGGAAACACCATATATTTT
CASSAAAISGNTIYF
>TRBV5-1|TRBD2|TRBJ2-2|-
TGCGCCAGCAGCTTCTATGGTCTAGCGGGAGGAAGGGACACCGGGGAGCTGTTTTTT
CASSFYGLAGGRDTGELFF
>TRBV28|-|TRBJ2-5|-
TGTGCCAGCAGTTTACCAGGCTCGGGCGTGACTTCGGAGACCCAGTACTTC
CASSLPGSGVTSETQYF
>TRBV19|TRBD2|TRBJ2-7|-
TGTGCCAGTAGTATAGGTGGCCTAGCGGGAGGAACCCCCTCCTACGAGCAGTACTTC
CASSIGGLAGGTPSYEQYF
>TRBV5-1|TRBD2|TRBJ2-5|-
TGCGCCAGCAGCACAGGACTAGCGGGAGGGGAGACCCAGTACTTC
CASSTGLAGGETQYF
>TRBV10-3|-|TRBJ2-3|-
TGTGCCATCATGGCGCCCCAGGGCACAGATACGCAGTATTTT
CAIMAPQGTDTQYF
>TRBV19|-|TRBJ1-5|-
TGTGCCAGCGATAGGGGCAATCAGCCCCAGCATTTT
CASDRGNQPQHF
>TRBV18|-|TRBJ2-1|-
TGTGCCAGCTCGGGTGGGGCCTACAATGAGCAGTTCTTC
CASSGGAYNEQFF
>TRBV18|-|TRBJ2-1|-
TGTGCCAGCTCACTGGACAGCTCCTACAATGAGCAGTTCTTC
CASSLDSSYNEQFF
>TRBV28|-|TRBJ2-4|-
TGTGCCAGCTCCCCCCAGGGGGCCAAAAACATTCAGTACTTC
CASSPQGAKNIQYF
>TRBV6-1|TRBD1|TRBJ2-2|-
TGTGCCAGCAGTCGACAGGGGTTAACCGGGGAGCTGTTTTTT
CASSRQGLTGELFF
>TRBV27|-|TRBJ1-1|-
TGTGCCAGCAGTTTTCAGGGAATGAACACTGAAGCTTTCTTT
CASSFQGMNTEAFF
>TRBV2|-|TRBJ1-2|-
TGTGCCAGCAGCCTTTACTCTGCTGGCTACACCTTC
CASSLYSAGYTF
>TRBV29-1|TRBD1|TRBJ2-5|-
TGCAGCGTTGATTCCTGGGACAGGGGTTCGGAGACCCAGTACTTC
CSVDSWDRGSETQYF
>TRBV7-9|TRBD2|TRBJ2-1|-
TGTGCCAGCAGCTTAGTCCCCCAGACTAGCGGGTTGAATGAGCAGTTCTTC
CASSLVPQTSGLNEQFF
>TRBV7-9|-|TRBJ1-1|-
TGTGCCAGCAAACAGGGTAGGAACACTGAAGCTTTCTTT
CASKQGRNTEAFF
>TRBV4-3|-|TRBJ1-1|-
TGCGCCAGCAGCCAAGATTCTTGGGGGGTAGGGACTGAAGCTTTCTTT
CASSQDSWGVGTEAFF
>TRBV5-1|-|TRBJ2-5|-
TGCGCCAGCAGCTTGGGGCAGGGCGAAGAGACCCAGTACTTC
CASSLGQGEETQYF
>TRBV30|-|TRBJ2-7|-
TGTGCCTGGAGTGGGGGTTCCGGGGAGCAGTACTTC
CAWSGGSGEQYF
>TRBV28|-|TRBJ2-7|once
TGTGCCAGCAGTCCTGGACCTTCCTACGAGCAGTACTTC
CASSPGPSYEQYF
>TRBV4-3|-|TRBJ2-7|-
TGCGCCAGCAGCCAAGACAGGATAAACTTTTACGAGCAGTACTTC
CASSQDRINFYEQYF
>TRBV9|TRBD2|TRBJ2-7|-
TGTGCCAGCAGCGTTACCGGGACTAGCGGGACCGAGCAGTACTTC
CASSVTGTSGTEQYF
>TRBV30|TRBD1|TRBJ2-7|-
TGTGCCTGGAGTGTTCGAGGGACAGGGGCCTACGAGCAGTACTTC
CAWSVRGTGAYEQYF
>TRBV19|-|TRBJ2-5|-
TGTGCCAGTAGCCCCCGGGCGGCGGCCCCGTACTTC
CASSPRAAAPYF
>TRBV30|-|TRBJ1-5|-
TGTGCCTGGAGTCCTTCCGGCTGGTACAATCAGCCCCAGCATTTT
CAWSPSGWYNQPQHF
>TRBV7-2|TRBD2|TRBJ2-2|-
TGTGCCAGCAGCTTTCCACTAGCGGACACCGGGGAGCTGTTTTTT
CASSFPLADTGELFF
>TRBV4-2|-|TRBJ1-4|-
TGTGCCAGCAGTAAGTTACTAACCGGGACACCTCGGAATGAAAAACTGTTTTTT
CASSKLLTGTPRNEKLFF
>TRBV18|-|TRBJ1-2|-
TGTGCCAGCTCACCCAACAGTGCTACCAGGCTCTCTGGCTACACCTTC
CASSPNSATRLSGYTF
>TRBV28|TRBD1|TRBJ1-5|-
TGTGCCAGCACCCCCTCACCAGGGGGCGCCCGGAGTCAGCCCCAGCATTTT
CASTPSPGGARSQPQHF
>TRBV7-8|-|TRBJ2-1|-
TGTGCCAGCAGCTTAGTTCGGCAGGTCATCTACAATGAGCAGTTCTTC
CASSLVRQVIYNEQFF
>TRBV28|-|TRBJ1-1|-
TGTGCCAGCAGACCATCGAGGGGGGCTAACACTGAAGCTTTCTTT
CASRPSRGANTEAFF
>TRBV7-3|TRBD2|TRBJ2-2|once
TGTGCCAGCAGCCGCGGACTAGCGGGCGGGGAGCTGTTTTTT
CASSRGLAGGELFF
>TRBV28|-|TRBJ2-7|-
TGTGCCAGCAGTTTTCCGGGAGCGGCATCCTACGAGCAGTACTTC
CASSFPGAASYEQYF
>TRBV9|-|TRBJ2-6|once
TGTGCCAGCAGCTCCATGGAACGCGTTGGGGCCAACGTCCTGACTTTC
CASSSMERVGANVLTF
>TRBV28|-|TRBJ1-1|-
TGTGCCAGCAGGACACAGGGTACTGAAGCTTTCTTT
CASRTQGTEAFF
>TRBV30|TRBD2|TRBJ2-1|-
TGTGCCTGGAACGGCGGGAGCTCTGAGCAGTTCTTC
CAWNGGSSEQFF
>TRBV5-6|TRBD2|TRBJ2-7|-
TGTGCCAGCACACCCCGAGGGAGGGGCTCCTACGAGCAGTACTTC
CASTPRGRGSYEQYF